A single sample is the source of the 18 T cell receptor beta chains below, sequenced in a study of a mutant IDH1 vaccine in newly diagnosed glioma. These TCRs are of unknown antigen specificity. Produced via immunoSEQ multiplex PCR; TCRdb's table is partial and in-frame only. The sample holds about 51,000 clones; over 75% are singletons and the top ten take roughly 5.2%. Time point indicated: week 5, during vaccination. The vaccine gave 300 ug of a 20-mer mutant IDH1 peptide subcutaneously per dose. The source material was PBMCs, sampled from a glioma patient whose treatment included an IDH1 peptide vaccine. The receptors derive from a man aged 50 to 59 with glioma.

The rearrangement links TRBV12-5 to TRBJ2-2; D could derive from TRBD1 or TRBD2 (7 bases each). The CDR3 runs 16 residues. V was pared by 6 bases and J by 6 bases, with 20 bases between. From germline, CDR1 is LGHNT and CDR2 FRNRAP. CDR3: CASGPGGARGAGELFF. The CDR3 DNA reads TGTGCTAGTGGCCCAGGGGGGGCGCGGGGTGCCGGGGAGCTGTTTTTT.

The rearrangement uses TRBV5-1 and TRBJ2-3, with 8 bases lining up with TRBD1. The V and J ends lost 0 bases and 2 bases, in that order; junction bases with no gene match: 5. The CDR3 has 16 residues. From germline, CDR1 is SGHRS and CDR2 YFSETQ. CDR3 nucleotide sequence: TGCGCCAGCAGCTTGGTTACAGGGGGTGACACAGATACGCAGTATTTT. Protein sequence: CASSLVTGGDTDTQYF.

This rearrangement joins TRBV28 to TRBJ2-7; D tentatively reads TRBD1 or TRBD2 (5 bases each). V gave up 8 bases and J gave up 0 bases, with 14 bases separating them. Germline CDR1 MDHEN, CDR2 SYDVKM. This CDR3 is built from 14 residues. CDR3 bases: TGTGCCAGCGGGGGTCAGGCCCCCTCCTACGAGCAGTACTTC. This codes for CASGGQAPSYEQYF.

The chain employs TRBV30 and TRBJ1-1; D uncertain. Trimming left V 0 bases short and J 5 bases short, with 10 bases between. This CDR3 region has 13 residues. Germline V CDR1 and CDR2: GTSNPN, SVGIG (reference sequence). CDR3 amino acids: CAWSVRLGTEAFF. The CDR3 nucleotides read TGTGCCTGGAGTGTACGGCTCGGGACTGAAGCTTTCTTT.

This sequence joins TRBV6-5 and TRBJ2-3; TRBD1 matches 8 bases. Germline V gives CDR1 MNHEY, CDR2 SVGAGI. This CDR3 region has 14 residues. The ends lost 6 bases at V and 2 bases at J; junction bases unmatched: 4. The DNA for the CDR3 is TGTGCCAGCAGCCGGACAGGGCTCACAGATACGCAGTATTTT. Its translation is CASSRTGLTDTQYF.

The genes are TRBV5-1 and TRBJ2-5; possible D gene TRBD1, 6 bases. Germline CDR1 is SGHRS and CDR2 is YFSETQ. This CDR3 is built from 14 residues. Trimming removed 3 bases at V and 5 bases at J, with 14 bases between. In nucleotides, the CDR3 is TGCGCCAGCAGCTCCCTACAGGGATACGAGACCCAGTACTTC. Amino acid sequence: CASSSLQGYETQYF.

The CDR3 bases are TGTGCCAGCAGCTTAGTGGACAGGGATGTCTATGGCTACACCTTC. As protein: CASSLVDRDVYGYTF. This chain links TRBV7-9 with TRBJ1-2; 8 nucleotides align to TRBD1. The germline gives CDR1 SEHNR, CDR2 FQNEAQ (reference sequence). V lost 1 base to trimming and J lost 4 bases; unmatched junction nucleotides: 5. The CDR3 has 15 residues.

The V call is TRBV5-4, the J call TRBJ1-3; the D is unclear. V lost 0 bases to trimming and J lost 2 bases, with 15 bases between them. The CDR3 contains 17 residues. The germline gives CDR1 SGHNT, CDR2 YYREEE (reference sequence). CDR3 sequence (DNA): TGTGCCAGCAGCTTGGATTTAGTGTCGAAGGCTGGAAACACCATATATTTT. Its translation is CASSLDLVSKAGNTIYF.

The genes are TRBV10-3 and TRBJ1-1, with D possibly TRBD1 on 6 matching bases. The CDR3 contains 13 residues. In germline, CDR1 is ENHRY, CDR2 SYGVKD. The V gene lost 4 bases and the J gene lost 1 base, with 7 bases spanning the gap. DNA of the CDR3: TGTGCCATCAGTGGAGGGGGGAACACTGAAGCTTTCTTT. Protein: CAISGGGNTEAFF.

The CDR3 region is CATSSRGGNQPQHF. Written as DNA, the CDR3 is TGTGCCACCTCTTCGAGGGGCGGGAATCAGCCCCAGCATTTT. This chain joins TRBV15 and TRBJ1-5; the D gene is possibly TRBD1 (5 bases). Germline V gene sequence: CDR1 LNHNV, CDR2 YYDKDF (reference sequence). CDR3 length: 14 amino acids. The germline V and J ends were trimmed by 8 bases and 4 bases, with 15 bases remaining between them. The whole variable domain, remainder taken from reference TRBV15 and TRBJ1-5, is DAMVIQNPRYQVTQFGKPVTLSCSQTLNHNVMYWYQQKSSQAPKLLFHYYDKDFNNEADTPDNFQSRRPNTSFCFLDIRSPGLGDTAMYLCATSSRGGNQPQHFGDGTRLSIL.

The chain employs TRBV7-6 and TRBJ2-5, with TRBD1 matching over 7 bases. V trimming: 0 bases; J trimming: 4 bases; junction bases outside the gene matches: 8. This CDR3 is 16 amino acids long. Germline V CDR1 and CDR2: SGHVS, FNYEAQ. CDR3 in amino acids: CASSLAFRGMVETQYF. CDR3 sequence (DNA): TGTGCCAGCAGCTTAGCATTCAGGGGGATGGTAGAGACCCAGTACTTC.

V gene TRBV6-5 combines with J gene TRBJ1-4; D is perhaps TRBD1 (5 bases). CDR1 is MNHEY and CDR2 is SVGAGI in the germline V gene. The CDR3 extends over 14 amino acids. Trimming stripped 7 bases from V and 8 bases from J, with 17 bases between. Here the CDR3 reads CASTPAGSREKLFF. As DNA, the CDR3 is TGTGCCAGCACCCCGGCAGGGAGTCGGGAAAAACTGTTTTTT.

This clone was observed a few times. Additional DNA sequences in this sample encode the identical CDR3. This chain links TRBV9 with TRBJ1-1; D gene unclear. The germline CDR1 and CDR2 sequences are SGDLS and YYNGEE. The CDR3 has 13 residues. Trimming removed 0 bases from V and 2 bases from J, with 5 bases in between. For the CDR3, the DNA is TGTGCCAGCAGCGTAGAGGTTAACACTGAAGCTTTCTTT. Amino acids: CASSVEVNTEAFF. The full variable domain, completed using reference TRBV9 and TRBJ1-1, is DSGVTQTPKHLITATGQRVTLRCSPRSGDLSVYWYQQSLDQGLQFLIQYYNGEERAKGNILERFSAQQFPDLHSELNLSSLELGDSALYFCASSVEVNTEAFFGQGTRLTVV.

The V and J genes are TRBV4-1 and TRBJ1-5, with D maybe TRBD1 (5 bases). Germline V gene lookup returns CDR1 MGHRA and CDR2 YSYEKL. V lost 0 bases, J lost 7 bases, and 13 bases lay in between. The CDR3 covers 15 residues. Here the CDR3 DNA reads TGCGCCAGCAGCCAAGATACGACAGTGGGGCAGCCCCAGCATTTT. Its protein is CASSQDTTVGQPQHF.

The chain recombines TRBV7-2 with TRBJ1-4; D uncertain. There are 12 residues in the CDR3. Trimming left V 1 base short and J 8 bases short, with 5 bases between. In germline, CDR1 is SGHTA, CDR2 FQGNSA. As DNA, the CDR3 is TGTGCCAGCAGCTTAGTTAGGGAAAAACTGTTTTTT. Its translation: CASSLVREKLFF. The full variable domain, with the rest looked up from reference TRBV7-2 and TRBJ1-4, is GAGVSQSPSNKVTEKGKDVELRCDPISGHTALYWYRQSLGQGLEFLIYFQGNSAPDKSGLPSDRFSAERTGGSVSTLTIQRTQQEDSAVYLCASSLVREKLFFGSGTQLSVL.

J is TRBJ2-5 and V is TRBV20-1; D is unclear. The CDR3 totals 11 residues. CDR1 and CDR2 from the germline V gene are DFQATT and SNEGSKA (reference sequence). V lost 1 base to trimming and J lost 10 bases, with 10 bases between them. The CDR3 here is CSARVPPDQYF. CDR3 sequence (DNA): TGCAGTGCTAGAGTACCCCCCGACCAGTACTTC.

The chain combines TRBV5-1 with TRBJ1-2; a weak D match, TRBD1 (5 bases). Germline CDR1 reads SGHRS; CDR2 reads YFSETQ. There are 14 residues in the CDR3. V shed 3 bases and J shed 10 bases, with 19 bases lying between them. The CDR3 region has the DNA TGCGCCAGCAGCTATTCGCCCGGGGGAAAAGACTACACCTTC. This gives the protein CASSYSPGGKDYTF.

The chain links TRBV11-1 to TRBJ1-2; TRBD1 might be the D (5 bases). The CDR3 has 13 amino acids. The germline V gene has CDR1 SGHAT and CDR2 FQDESV (reference sequence). Trimming stripped 1 base from V and 6 bases from J, with 9 bases between. CDR3 DNA sequence: TGTGCCAGCAGCTTAGGACAGAGAGATGGCTACACCTTC. As protein: CASSLGQRDGYTF.